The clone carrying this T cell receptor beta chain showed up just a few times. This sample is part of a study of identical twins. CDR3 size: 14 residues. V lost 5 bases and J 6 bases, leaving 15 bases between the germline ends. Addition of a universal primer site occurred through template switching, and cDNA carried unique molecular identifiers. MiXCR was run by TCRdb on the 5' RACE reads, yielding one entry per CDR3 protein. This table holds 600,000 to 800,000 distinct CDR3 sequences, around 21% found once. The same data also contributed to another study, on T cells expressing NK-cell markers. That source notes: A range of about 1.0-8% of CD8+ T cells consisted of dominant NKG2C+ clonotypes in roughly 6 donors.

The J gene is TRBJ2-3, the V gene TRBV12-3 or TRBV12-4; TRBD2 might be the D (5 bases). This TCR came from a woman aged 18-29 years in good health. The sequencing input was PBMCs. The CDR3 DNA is TGTGCCAGCAGTCTCGGGGTCCGAGGGGATACGCAGTATTTT. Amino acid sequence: CASSLGVRGDTQYF.